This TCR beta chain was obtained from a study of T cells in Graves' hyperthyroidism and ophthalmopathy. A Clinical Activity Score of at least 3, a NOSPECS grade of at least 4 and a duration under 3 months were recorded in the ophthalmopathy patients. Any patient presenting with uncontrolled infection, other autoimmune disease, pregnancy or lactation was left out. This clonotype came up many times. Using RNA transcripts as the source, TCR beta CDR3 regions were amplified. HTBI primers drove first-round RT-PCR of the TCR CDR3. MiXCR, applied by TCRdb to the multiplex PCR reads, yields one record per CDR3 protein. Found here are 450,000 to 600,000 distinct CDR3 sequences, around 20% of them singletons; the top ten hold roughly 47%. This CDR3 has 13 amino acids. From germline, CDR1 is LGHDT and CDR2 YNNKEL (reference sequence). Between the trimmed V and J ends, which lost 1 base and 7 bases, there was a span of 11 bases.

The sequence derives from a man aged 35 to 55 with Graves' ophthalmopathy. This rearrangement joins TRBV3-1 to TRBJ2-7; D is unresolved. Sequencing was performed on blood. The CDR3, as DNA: TGTGCCAGCAGCCAAGCTGCCAATTGGGAGCAGTACTTC. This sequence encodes CASSQAANWEQYF.